These 27 T cell receptor beta chains were sequenced from one sample in a study of T-cell reconstitution after alpha-beta-depleted transplantation in children. The library targeted TCRbeta and was prepared with unique molecular identifiers. TCRdb processed the PCR reads anew with MiXCR; each CDR3 protein has one entry. The sample has 60,000 to 80,000 distinct CDR3 sequences, about 7% seen once; the top ten hold around 2.4%. The sample was PBMCs from the stem cell graft donor, taken from the stem cell graft. The receptors come from a human donor who donated a stem cell graft to a child with acute lymphoblastic leukemia.

The sample holds many counts of this clonotype. The V call is TRBV29-1, the J call TRBJ1-1; TRBD1 is a possible D gene (5 bases). This CDR3 contains 13 residues. Germline values: CDR1 SQVTM, CDR2 ANQGSEA. Between the trimmed V and J ends, which lost 7 bases and 3 bases, there was a span of 15 bases. The CDR3 DNA follows: TGCAGCGCCCTACCCGGGACCTACACTGAAGCTTTCTTT. Translating it yields CSALPGTYTEAFF.

This clonotype occurred many times. The chain uses TRBV27 and TRBJ2-7; D is undetermined. From germline, CDR1 is MNHEY and CDR2 SMNVEV (reference sequence). The V and J ends lost 5 bases and 0 bases respectively, with 11 bases between them. The CDR3 runs 14 residues. The CDR3 loop reads CASSPDPNSYEQYF. In nucleotides, the CDR3 is TGTGCCAGCAGTCCCGATCCAAACTCCTACGAGCAGTACTTC.

CDR3 sequence reads: CSARTGTGSTGELFF. The CDR3 region has the DNA TGCAGCGCAAGGACCGGGACAGGGAGCACCGGGGAGCTGTTTTTT. The J gene is TRBJ2-2, the V gene TRBV29-1; the match to TRBD1 covers 9 bases. The CDR3 totals 15 residues. J was trimmed by 4 bases and V by 7 bases; bases with no gene match: 10. From germline, CDR1 is SQVTM and CDR2 ANQGSEA.

This clonotype was found many times. The chain couples TRBV20-1 to TRBJ1-1; the D is unclear. The V gene's germline CDR1 is DFQATT and CDR2 SNEGSKA (reference sequence). The CDR3 covers 15 residues. Trimming pared 3 bases from V and 0 bases from J, leaving 14 bases between. Here the CDR3 DNA reads TGCAGTGCTAGGTCCGGGAGCGTGATGAACACTGAAGCTTTCTTT. Protein sequence: CSARSGSVMNTEAFF.

This clonotype showed up just a few times. V usage is TRBV20-1 and J usage is TRBJ2-7, with D perhaps matching TRBD1 (5 bases). CDR1 is DFQATT and CDR2 is SNEGSKA in the germline V gene (reference sequence). The CDR3 totals 12 residues. V was trimmed by 7 bases and J by 6 bases, leaving 16 bases between them. The CDR3 sequence is CSGEGAVGEQYF. The DNA for the CDR3 is TGCAGTGGAGAAGGGGCTGTGGGCGAGCAGTACTTC.

This clonotype has ten or more counts. The rearrangement uses TRBV11-2 and TRBJ1-2; TRBD1 matches at 8 bases. The CDR3 is 17 residues long. Germline CDR1 and CDR2: SGHAT and FQNNGV. V dropped 5 bases and J dropped 4; count of bases not matched to a gene: 15. The CDR3 DNA reads TGTGCCAGCAGCCCCCGCCCGACCGGACAGGGATTCTATGGCTACACCTTC. Its translation is CASSPRPTGQGFYGYTF. Complete variable domain (other parts from reference TRBV11-2 and TRBJ1-2): EAGVAQSPRYKIIEKRQSVAFWCNPISGHATLYWYQQILGQGPKLLIQFQNNGVVDDSQLPKDRFSAERLKGVDSTLKIQPAKLEDSAVYLCASSPRPTGQGFYGYTFGSGTRLTVV.

This clonotype showed up many times. J is TRBJ2-4 and V is TRBV12-3 or TRBV12-4; D call uncertain. This CDR3 is built from 14 residues. V gave up 2 bases and J gave up 0 bases, with 5 bases separating them. CDR3 amino acids: CASSLSLAKNIQYF. CDR3 DNA: TGTGCCAGCAGTTTATCACTAGCCAAAAACATTCAGTACTTC.

This clonotype occurred many times. This chain links TRBV12-3 or TRBV12-4 with TRBJ1-5; D uncertain. V lost 5 bases to trimming and J lost 5 bases, with 7 bases between them. This CDR3 is 12 amino acids long. The CDR3 DNA is TGTGCCAGCAGTCTCTTCCATCAGCCCCAGCATTTT. It is translated as CASSLFHQPQHF.

This clonotype was seen a handful of times. The V gene is TRBV5-5, the J gene TRBJ1-1; 7 nucleotides agree with TRBD1. The CDR3 consists of 14 residues. J gave up 4 bases and V 6 bases, and 9 bases lay outside the gene matches. The germline CDR1 and CDR2 sequences are SGHKS and YYEKEE (reference sequence). The chain's CDR3 is CASIQGFGSTEAFF. CDR3 nucleotides: TGTGCCAGCATACAGGGGTTTGGTAGCACTGAAGCTTTCTTT.

This clonotype was seen at least ten times. The rearrangement links TRBV20-1 to TRBJ1-5, with 12 nucleotides matching TRBD1. This CDR3 region has 15 residues. The germline V gene has CDR1 DFQATT and CDR2 SNEGSKA (reference sequence). V lost 6 bases, J lost 5 bases, and 8 bases stayed unmatched. The CDR3 DNA reads as TGCAGTGCCCAGGGACAGGGGGCTTGGGATCAGCCCCAGCATTTT. Protein sequence: CSAQGQGAWDQPQHF.

This chain connects TRBV5-4 to TRBJ2-1; D unclear. This CDR3 spans 15 amino acids. Germline V gene sequence: CDR1 SGHNT, CDR2 YYREEE (reference sequence). With 0 bases removed from V and 0 bases from J, the gap between germline ends came to 7 bases. The CDR3, as DNA: TGTGCCAGCAGCTTGGTAACGGACTCCTACAATGAGCAGTTCTTC. Its translation is CASSLVTDSYNEQFF.

The table lists this clonotype with many counts. The rearrangement uses TRBV27 and TRBJ1-2, with D maybe TRBD1 (5 bases). Germline V lookup: CDR1 MNHEY, CDR2 SMNVEV (reference sequence). V dropped 5 bases and J dropped 4 bases, with 14 bases sitting between them. The length of the CDR3 is 14 residues. In DNA form, the CDR3 reads TGTGCCAGCAGTCCTAAGCAGGGTGGCTATGGCTACACCTTC. As protein: CASSPKQGGYGYTF.

This clonotype appeared many times. CDR3 coding DNA: TGCAGTGCGCCAAGCGGACTAGCGGGGGGGTACGAGCAGTACTTC. Protein sequence: CSAPSGLAGGYEQYF. This chain links TRBV20-1 with TRBJ2-7; 15 nucleotides line up with TRBD2. This CDR3 has 15 residues. With 6 bases clipped from V and 4 bases from J, the junction kept 7 bases outside the gene matches. Germline lookup yields CDR1 DFQATT and CDR2 SNEGSKA (reference sequence).

CDR3 sequence: CASSIVGKAEAFF. CDR3 DNA: TGTGCCAGTAGTATTGTGGGTAAGGCTGAAGCTTTCTTT. The gene calls are TRBV19 and TRBJ1-1, with D hard to call. Trimming cost V 3 bases and J 6 bases, with 11 bases left between them. The germline gives CDR1 LNHDA, CDR2 SQIVND (reference sequence). The CDR3 is made up of 13 amino acids.

This clonotype was counted at least ten times. An end of the junction differs from the germline gene, which may be a read error. This chain links TRBV7-2 with TRBJ1-6, with D possibly being TRBD1 (6 bases). This CDR3 region has 14 residues. The germline CDR1 and CDR2 sequences are SGHTA and FQGNSA. The CDR3 region is CAISLGQHNSPLHF. For the CDR3, the DNA is TGTGCCATCAGCTTAGGACAGCACAATTCACCCCTCCACTTT.

This clonotype was detected many times. The rearrangement uses TRBV5-1 and TRBJ2-7; the D gene is possibly TRBD1 (6 bases). CDR1 is SGHRS and CDR2 is YFSETQ in the germline V gene. V dropped 4 bases and J dropped 0 bases, with 11 bases sitting between them. CDR3 length: 14 residues. CDR3 bases: TGCGCCAGCAGCGCAAGGACAGACTCCTACGAGCAGTACTTC. Translated: CASSARTDSYEQYF.

This clonotype was seen many times. The V call is TRBV6-4, the J call TRBJ2-1; a weak D match, TRBD2 (6 bases). Germline CDR1 reads MRHNA; CDR2 reads SNTAGT. The CDR3 contains 15 residues. The V gene lost 0 bases and the J gene lost 0 bases, with 6 bases spanning the gap. CDR3 DNA: TGTGCCAGCAGTGACTCAGCGGGCTCCTACAATGAGCAGTTCTTC. Its protein is CASSDSAGSYNEQFF.

This clonotype was seen many times. The chain is built from TRBV6-5 and TRBJ1-5, with D possibly being TRBD1 (5 bases). The CDR3 loop spans 13 amino acids. The V end lost 0 bases, the J end lost 7 bases, and 7 bases lay between the germline ends. CDR1 is MNHEY and CDR2 is SVGAGI in the germline V gene. The DNA for the CDR3 is TGTGCCAGCAGTTACTCAGGGGACCAGCCCCAGCATTTT. This encodes CASSYSGDQPQHF.

This clonotype was detected ten times or more. This CDR3 is CASSWLGTESPNQPQHF. CDR3 sequence (DNA): TGTGCCAGCAGTTGGTTGGGGACAGAGTCCCCTAATCAGCCCCAGCATTTT. The genes are TRBV12-3 or TRBV12-4 and TRBJ1-5; 7 bases are shared with TRBD1. The V and J ends lost 4 bases and 4 bases, in that order; junction bases with no gene match: 13. This CDR3 spans 17 amino acids.

This rearrangement joins TRBV5-1 to TRBJ1-3; D unclear. Germline CDR1 and CDR2: SGHRS and YFSETQ. The CDR3 totals 15 residues. V lost 1 base and J lost 0, with 8 bases in between. CDR3 in DNA: TGCGCCAGCAGCTTGAGCGAGAGCTCTGGAAACACCATATATTTT. It codes for CASSLSESSGNTIYF.

This clonotype was seen repeatedly, ten times or more. The rearrangement uses TRBV5-1 and TRBJ2-1; D remains ambiguous. Per the germline V gene, CDR1 is SGHRS and CDR2 is YFSETQ. The CDR3 extends over 12 amino acids. Trimming left V 0 bases short and J 9 bases short, with 7 bases between. The CDR3 DNA follows: TGCGCCAGCAGCTTGGCCAATTCTGAGCAGTTCTTC. Translation: CASSLANSEQFF.

This clonotype was observed many times. The rearrangement uses TRBV5-1 and TRBJ1-1; D gene unclear. The V end lost 5 bases, the J end lost 3 bases, and 8 bases lay between the germline ends. Germline CDR1 reads SGHRS; CDR2 reads YFSETQ. The CDR3 has 12 amino acids. Here the CDR3 DNA reads TGCGCCAGCAGGGCCGGACACACTGAAGCTTTCTTT. Translated, it gives CASRAGHTEAFF.

This clonotype occurred many times. The chain carries TRBV20-1 and TRBJ2-7; no clear D. Per germline, CDR1 DFQATT and CDR2 SNEGSKA (reference sequence). The V and J ends lost 6 bases and 2 bases respectively, with 8 bases between them. This CDR3 contains 11 residues. DNA of the CDR3: TGCAGTGCCCACTCAACCTACGAGCAGTACTTC. Translating gives CSAHSTYEQYF.

This clonotype was detected many times. V is TRBV7-2 and J is TRBJ1-2, with 7 bases aligning to TRBD1. Per the germline V gene, CDR1 is SGHTA and CDR2 is FQGNSA. With V trimmed by 4 bases and J by 8 bases, 10 bases remained unmatched. CDR3 size: 14 residues. The DNA of the CDR3 is TGTGCCAGCAGCTCAAACACAGGGGTTTGGGGCTACACCTTC. This sequence encodes CASSSNTGVWGYTF.

This chain links TRBV7-3 with TRBJ2-3; D is undetermined. The CDR3 consists of 13 residues. The ends were cut back, 2 bases at V and 7 bases at J, with 10 bases in the middle. Germline CDR1 SGHTA, CDR2 FQGTGA. CDR3 sequence: CASSLAVTNTQYF. DNA of the CDR3: TGTGCCAGCAGCTTAGCGGTGACAAATACGCAGTATTTT.

A few counts support this clonotype. The chain joins TRBV4-2 to TRBJ1-5; 9 nucleotides line up with TRBD1. The CDR3 extends over 17 amino acids. The germline V gene has CDR1 LGHNA and CDR2 YNFKEQ. The V and J ends lost 4 bases and 7 bases, in that order; junction bases with no gene match: 14. The CDR3 nucleotides read TGTGCCAGCAGCCCACAGGGGGCCCAGGGAATAAGGCAGCCCCAGCATTTT. The encoded protein is CASSPQGAQGIRQPQHF.

This clonotype was counted many times. The chain combines TRBV14 with TRBJ2-3; D may match TRBD1 or TRBD2 (7 bases each). There are 15 residues in the CDR3. Germline CDR1 reads SGHDN; CDR2 reads FVKESK. The V end was cut by 4 bases, the J end by 5 bases, with 16 bases between. The CDR3 here is CASSPSGGAGDTQYF. The DNA for the CDR3 is TGTGCCAGCAGCCCCTCAGGGGGGGCTGGAGATACGCAGTATTTT.